This passage covers 26 T cell receptor beta chains from one sample sequenced in a study of cytomegalovirus exposure and HLA in healthy donors. The PCR contained 60 Vbeta and 13 Jbeta primers. TCRdb's table, derived via immunoSEQ multiplex PCR, lists solely in-frame clones and lacks some. Reported are approximately 50,000 clones; the ten largest clones contain 2.1%. Sequenced sample: PBMCs. Source of these receptors: a woman between 40 and 55 years old in good health and CMV-seronegative.

The gene calls are TRBV6-5 and TRBJ2-5; 9 positions agree with TRBD1. The trim removed 6 bases at V and 1 base at J, leaving 6 bases unmatched. This CDR3 spans 15 amino acids. CDR1 MNHEY and CDR2 SVGAGI come from the germline V gene. CDR3 sequence reads: CASSPGTGRQETQYF. DNA of the CDR3: TGTGCCAGCAGCCCCGGGACAGGGCGCCAAGAGACCCAGTACTTC.

The rearrangement joins TRBV30 to TRBJ1-2, with 12 bases that match TRBD1. This CDR3 comprises 15 residues. Germline V gives CDR1 GTSNPN, CDR2 SVGIG (reference sequence). V gave up 4 bases and J gave up 4 bases; unmatched junction bases: 7. The CDR3 loop reads CAWKGQGARGYGYTF. CDR3 coding DNA: TGTGCCTGGAAGGGACAGGGGGCAAGGGGCTATGGCTACACCTTC.

This chain uses TRBV5-1 with TRBJ1-2; D unclear. From germline, CDR1 is SGHRS and CDR2 YFSETQ. V gave up 4 bases and J gave up 0 bases, with 13 bases separating them. This CDR3 spans 15 amino acids. The CDR3 nucleotides are TGCGCCAGCAGCGCCGACGCGGGGTCTAACTATGGCTACACCTTC. It yields the protein CASSADAGSNYGYTF.

This rearrangement joins TRBV20-1 to TRBJ2-1, with D possibly matching TRBD1 (6 bases). CDR1 and CDR2 (germline): DFQATT, SNEGSKA (reference sequence). The V gene lost 6 bases and the J gene lost 9 bases, with 12 bases spanning the gap. The CDR3 spans 11 residues. This CDR3 reads CSAPRGSEQFF. In DNA form, the CDR3 reads TGCAGTGCGCCAAGGGGGTCTGAGCAGTTCTTC.

Of note for this clone: Other DNA sequences from this sample encode an identical CDR3 as well. This rearrangement joins TRBV29-1 to TRBJ2-3, with D perhaps TRBD2 (6 bases). Germline assignment: CDR1 SQVTM and CDR2 ANQGSEA. This CDR3 region has 14 residues. V gave up 7 bases and J gave up 4 bases, with 18 bases separating them. CDR3 sequence: CSAREASDPDTQYF. The DNA for the CDR3 is TGCAGCGCCCGAGAGGCTAGCGACCCAGATACGCAGTATTTT.

This sequence joins TRBV19 and TRBJ2-3, with 9 bases fitting TRBD1. This CDR3 region has 16 residues. Germline V gene data show CDR1 as LNHDA and CDR2 as SQIVND (reference sequence). V lost 5 bases to trimming and J lost 4 bases; unmatched junction nucleotides: 10. The CDR3 sequence: CASSGRTGDGPDTQYF. CDR3 coding DNA: TGTGCCAGTAGTGGACGGACAGGGGATGGCCCAGATACGCAGTATTTT.

Points on this clone: At one of its ends the junction is not consistent with the germline gene, which may arise from a read error. The same CDR3 arises from other DNA sequences in this sample as well. The genes are TRBV27 and TRBJ1-4, with 8 bases fitting TRBD1. The germline V gene has CDR1 MNHEY and CDR2 SMNVEV (reference sequence). The CDR3 covers 13 residues. In DNA, the CDR3 is TGCGCCAGCAGGCCACAGGGGGTCGAAAAACTGTTTTTT. It codes for CASRPQGVEKLFF.

The gene calls are TRBV7-9 and TRBJ2-1, with D possibly TRBD2 on 6 matching bases. The CDR3 extends over 19 amino acids. Germline CDR1 SEHNR, CDR2 FQNEAQ (reference sequence). V gave up 0 bases and J gave up 5 bases, with 23 bases separating them. For the CDR3, the DNA is TGTGCCAGCAGCTTAGCGAGGAAGGAGGGAGAGGCTGGGAACAATGAGCAGTTCTTC. It specifies CASSLARKEGEAGNNEQFF.

The chain couples TRBV9 to TRBJ1-1; 8 bases map to TRBD1. CDR1 and CDR2 from the germline V gene are SGDLS and YYNGEE. The CDR3 has 16 residues. V shed 0 bases, J shed 0 bases, and the junction held 4 bases outside the gene matches. CDR3 amino acids: CASSVGTGLMNTEAFF. The CDR3, as DNA: TGTGCCAGCAGCGTAGGGACAGGGCTTATGAACACTGAAGCTTTCTTT. The whole variable domain, remainder taken from reference TRBV9 and TRBJ1-1, is DSGVTQTPKHLITATGQRVTLRCSPRSGDLSVYWYQQSLDQGLQFLIQYYNGEERAKGNILERFSAQQFPDLHSELNLSSLELGDSALYFCASSVGTGLMNTEAFFGQGTRLTVV.

This chain links TRBV28 with TRBJ2-1; 7 bases are shared with TRBD1. Looked up from germline, CDR1 is MDHEN and CDR2 is SYDVKM. The CDR3 is 15 residues long. V was clipped by 3 bases and J by 4 bases; unmatched bases: 6. The CDR3 DNA reads TGTGCCAGCAGTTTCCCCGGGACAGATTACAATGAGCAGTTCTTC. As protein: CASSFPGTDYNEQFF. Full variable domain (remainder filled in from reference TRBV28 and TRBJ2-1): DVKVTQSSRYLVKRTGEKVFLECVQDMDHENMFWYRQDPGLGLRLIYFSYDVKMKEKGDIPEGYSVSREKKERFSLILESASTNQTSMYLCASSFPGTDYNEQFFGPGTRLTVL.

The J gene is TRBJ2-7, the V gene TRBV7-9; TRBD1 is a possible D gene (6 bases). The CDR3 consists of 12 residues. V was trimmed by 6 bases and J by 4 bases, leaving 10 bases between them. CDR1 SEHNR and CDR2 FQNEAQ come from the germline V gene (reference sequence). The CDR3 coding sequence is TGTGCCAGCAGAAACAGGGTATACGAGCAGTACTTC. This encodes CASRNRVYEQYF.

This rearrangement joins TRBV7-2 to TRBJ2-7, with D possibly TRBD2 on 5 matching bases. The CDR3 contains 15 residues. The germline V and J ends were trimmed by 5 bases and 2 bases, with 16 bases remaining between them. Germline-derived CDR1 and CDR2 are SGHTA and FQGNSA. CDR3 loop: CASSPRALNAYEQYF. For the CDR3, the DNA is TGTGCCAGCAGCCCGAGGGCACTTAACGCCTACGAGCAGTACTTC. Filled out from reference TRBV7-2 and TRBJ2-7, the complete variable domain reads GAGVSQSPSNKVTEKGKDVELRCDPISGHTALYWYRQSLGQGLEFLIYFQGNSAPDKSGLPSDRFSAERTGGSVSTLTIQRTQQEDSAVYLCASSPRALNAYEQYFGPGTRLTVT.

The chain combines TRBV19 with TRBJ1-1; 8 nucleotides align to TRBD1. CDR1 and CDR2 (germline): LNHDA, SQIVND (reference sequence). The CDR3 consists of 15 residues. With V trimmed by 6 bases and J by 4 bases, 10 bases remained unmatched. Here the CDR3 reads CASSITATGVTEAFF. CDR3 bases: TGTGCCAGTAGCATTACAGCGACAGGGGTCACTGAAGCTTTCTTT. Based on the CDR3 plus reference TRBV19 and TRBJ1-1, the full variable domain is DGGITQSPKYLFRKEGQNVTLSCEQNLNHDAMYWYRQDPGQGLRLIYYSQIVNDFQKGDIAEGYSVSREKKESFPLTVTSAQKNPTAFYLCASSITATGVTEAFFGQGTRLTVV.

This chain joins TRBV7-2 and TRBJ2-7; 9 nucleotides align to TRBD2. J was trimmed by 2 bases and V by 1 base; bases with no gene match: 6. The V gene's germline CDR1 is SGHTA and CDR2 FQGNSA. There are 16 residues in the CDR3. CDR3 sequence reads: CASSLVSGGSPYEQYF. The CDR3 DNA reads TGTGCCAGCAGCTTAGTGAGCGGGGGGTCCCCCTACGAGCAGTACTTC.

This clone ranks as medium-sized in terms of frequency. The rearrangement links TRBV5-6 to TRBJ2-3, with D perhaps TRBD2 (5 bases). V was cut by 7 bases and J by 7 bases, with 10 bases left in between. In germline, CDR1 is SGHDT, CDR2 YYEEEE. This CDR3 region has 11 residues. The CDR3 DNA reads TGTGCCAGCTCTAGCTTGTATACGCAGTATTTT. It translates to CASSSLYTQYF.

The V and J genes are TRBV5-1 and TRBJ2-5; D perhaps matches TRBD1 (5 bases). CDR3 size: 12 residues. The germline CDR1 and CDR2 sequences are SGHRS and YFSETQ. Trimming cost V 10 bases and J 2 bases, with 12 bases left between them. The CDR3 protein is CASKGQQETQYF. CDR3 nucleotides: TGCGCCTCCAAGGGGCAGCAAGAGACCCAGTACTTC.

The CDR3 loop is CASSTGLRRGTEAFF. CDR3 in DNA: TGCGCCAGCAGCACCGGACTCAGGAGGGGCACTGAAGCTTTCTTT. The chain has TRBV5-1 and TRBJ1-1; D may be TRBD1 (5 bases). Trimming stripped 4 bases from V and 4 bases from J, with 17 bases between. The germline V gene encodes CDR1 SGHRS and CDR2 YFSETQ. CDR3 length: 15 residues.

The CDR3 protein is CASSLEETGSFYEQYF. CDR3 coding DNA: TGTGCCAGCAGCTTAGAGGAAACAGGTTCTTTCTACGAGCAGTACTTC. V is TRBV7-9 and J is TRBJ2-7; a possible D gene is TRBD1 (5 bases). The CDR3 sequence is 16 residues long. The germline gives CDR1 SEHNR, CDR2 FQNEAQ (reference sequence). Trimming pared 1 base from V and 3 bases from J, leaving 16 bases between. The full variable domain, with the rest looked up from reference TRBV7-9 and TRBJ2-7, is DTGVSQNPRHKITKRGQNVTFRCDPISEHNRLYWYRQTLGQGPEFLTYFQNEAQLEKSRLLSDRFSAERPKGSFSTLEIQRTEQGDSAMYLCASSLEETGSFYEQYFGPGTRLTVT.

The gene calls are TRBV2 and TRBJ1-2, with TRBD1 matching over 9 bases. V dropped 8 bases and J dropped 4; count of bases not matched to a gene: 8. The CDR3 covers 14 residues. Germline CDR1 SNHLY, CDR2 FYNNEI. The CDR3: CASGGQGLGYGYTF. The DNA for the CDR3 is TGTGCCAGCGGGGGACAGGGACTAGGCTATGGCTACACCTTC.

The CDR3 loop reads CASSLRSGTGIGELFF. Written as DNA, the CDR3 is TGTGCCAGCAGCTTAAGATCCGGGACAGGGATCGGGGAGCTGTTTTTT. The V call is TRBV7-3, the J call TRBJ2-2; 9 bases match TRBD1. The germline V gene has CDR1 SGHTA and CDR2 FQGTGA. CDR3 length: 16 amino acids. The J segment lost 7 bases and the V segment lost 1 base, leaving 7 bases of the junction unmatched.

The chain joins TRBV2 to TRBJ2-7, with 14 bases fitting TRBD2. The J segment lost 2 bases and the V segment lost 8 bases, leaving 2 bases of the junction unmatched. The CDR3 totals 14 residues. Germline lookup yields CDR1 SNHLY and CDR2 FYNNEI. CDR3 coding DNA: TGTGCCAGCGGACTAGCGGGGGGAACCTACGAGCAGTACTTC. Translating it yields CASGLAGGTYEQYF.

The chain is built from TRBV9 and TRBJ1-2; D not resolved. This CDR3 contains 14 residues. V lost 4 bases to trimming and J lost 11 bases, with 21 bases between them. The germline CDR1 and CDR2 sequences are SGDLS and YYNGEE. The DNA of the CDR3 is TGTGCCAGCAGCTCGTACTCCGGGGTAAGGAGGTACACCTTC. This encodes CASSSYSGVRRYTF.

V and J are TRBV19 and TRBJ1-5; 7 positions agree with TRBD1. Looked up from germline, CDR1 is LNHDA and CDR2 is SQIVND (reference sequence). The CDR3 runs to 16 residues. V shed 1 base and J 6 bases; nucleotides not matched to a gene: 9. CDR3 region: CASSIAGAGGLQPQHF. DNA of the CDR3: TGTGCCAGTAGTATAGCGGGGGCAGGGGGGCTTCAGCCCCAGCATTTT.

The rearrangement uses TRBV13 and TRBJ1-1; no firm D call. The CDR3 is made up of 14 amino acids. Between the trimmed V and J ends, which lost 5 bases and 0 bases, there was a span of 10 bases. Germline values: CDR1 PRHDT, CDR2 FYEKMQ (reference sequence). The CDR3 DNA follows: TGTGCCAGCAGCCTAACTTTGATGAACACTGAAGCTTTCTTT. Translating gives CASSLTLMNTEAFF.

The chain recombines TRBV11-3 with TRBJ2-7, with 8 bases lining up with TRBD1. After removal of 7 bases from V and 1 base from J, the junction contained 9 bases not matched to a gene. Germline V gives CDR1 SGHNT, CDR2 YENEEA. The CDR3 consists of 15 residues. The CDR3 here is CASNLNRDRSYEQYF. CDR3 sequence (DNA): TGTGCCAGCAACCTCAACCGGGACAGGTCCTACGAGCAGTACTTC.

The rearrangement joins TRBV6-1 to TRBJ1-5; 7 nucleotides align to TRBD1. V lost 3 bases and J lost 0; bases outside the gene matches: 8. The CDR3 spans 17 residues. Germline CDR1 and CDR2: MNHNS and SASEGT. CDR3 loop: CASSDRGTLYSNQPQHF. CDR3 nucleotides: TGTGCCAGCAGTGACAGGGGGACCCTTTATAGCAATCAGCCCCAGCATTTT.